The source of this T cell receptor beta chain is a study of cytomegalovirus exposure and HLA in healthy donors. This PCR relied on a set of 60 Vbeta primers and 13 Jbeta primers. Per the authors' pipeline: In a later analysis, the count reached about 80 million unique TCR beta chains, with about 12 million shared. Sequenced by immunoSEQ multiplex PCR; TCRdb stores in-frame clones only, minus some. That table furnishes V, J and clone size, whereas the DNA furnished D and trimming. In the table there are 150,000 to 200,000 clones, roughly 76% of which are singletons. Study results and limitations: Earlier analysis looked at TCR beta V segments, and most were productive about 90% or about 30% of the time.

Note on this clone: Its cognate antigen is unknown.

CDR1 is KGHSH, CDR2 LQKENI, per germline. V was trimmed by 4 bases and J by 1 base, leaving 10 bases between them. The CDR3 runs 14 residues. The sequence was obtained from a male donor in good health and CMV-seronegative. V is TRBV18 and J is TRBJ1-1, with a tentative D call TRBD1 (5 bases). Sequenced sample: PBMCs. The CDR3 bases are TGTGCCAGCTCACGAGAGACAGCGAACACTGAAGCTTTCTTT. Its protein is CASSRETANTEAFF.